This T cell receptor (beta chain) was captured in a study of blood T cell repertoires in COVID-19. Participants spanned ages about 18 to 90 years and resided in roughly 26 US areas. Looked up from germline, CDR1 is SGHRS and CDR2 is YFSETQ. The V and J ends lost 2 bases and 0 bases, in that order; junction bases with no gene match: 4. The CDR3 covers 16 residues. Assay: immunoSEQ multiplex PCR; the TCRdb copy retains only in-frame clones and omits some. The sample lists a few hundred thousand clones, roughly 90% occurring once. This TCR was recovered from a woman aged 40 to 50 who had been exposed to COVID-19. Input material: PBMCs or T cells enriched from blood (not recorded which). This chain connects TRBV5-1 to TRBJ2-3, with 9 positions matching TRBD2. CDR3 nucleotide sequence: TGCGCCAGCAGCTTTAGGACTAGCGCAAGCACAGATACGCAGTATTTT. It translates to CASSFRTSASTDTQYF.